This T cell receptor (beta chain) was found in a study of T-cell memory formation after mild COVID-19 (dated by TCRdb to the early 2020s). Study-level background: TCR sequence clusters from the two donors were largely donor specific. In two donors, T-cell clones that expanded and contracted after mild COVID-19 were followed by sequencing TCRalpha and TCRbeta repertoires longitudinally. The cohort was made up of two young adult volunteers, one female and one male, who were previously healthy.

The CDR3, cysteine through phenylalanine, is 16 amino acids long. The only DNA kept is the CDR3, 48 bases in frame from the first base. For this chain, trimming is 2 bases at the V end and 7 bases at the J end, and the number of junction bases without a gene match is 12. CDR1 and CDR2 are drawn from the germline V gene: MNHEY, SVGEGT. Sequencer: Illumina NovaSeq 6000. TCRalpha and TCRbeta cDNA libraries were constructed by 5'RACE with constant-segment primers, with sample barcodes and unique molecular identifiers being introduced. RNA was extracted from every sample with Trizol reagent. Amplification of the libraries took two PCR steps, and the second step added a second sample barcode plus Illumina TruSeq adapters. Sequencing of the libraries was done on an Illumina NovaSeq, producing 2 x 150 bp paired-end reads. Turning to the authors' computational methods: Demultiplexing of reads and collapsing into UMI-guided consensus sequences were performed with migec v1.2.7. Using mixcr v2.1.11, UMI consensuses were aligned to TRA and TRB V and J templates and then assembled into clonotypes. Clonotypes were classified as expanded or contracted when called significant by both edgeR and NoisET, with noise models trained on biological replicates. edgeR calls used a false discovery rate-adjusted p below 0.01 and a log2 fold-change threshold of 1. As an exploratory analysis of dynamics, max-normalized trajectories of the 1000 most abundant clonotypes were examined with PCA combined with hierarchical clustering. The CD4 or CD8 phenotype of responding clones was assigned using the separately sequenced CD4+ and CD8+ repertoires. In TCRdb, the public reads were trimmed at Q25 with fastp and aligned with MiXCR, with productive beta chains retained. All rows with the same CDR3 protein become a single entry with the most common DNA and genes. These V and J calls are TCRdb output, not the study's own analysis. In all, the sample holds about 470,000 distinct CDR3 sequences, and roughly 20% of those were seen once. In total, the top ten clones hold about 12% of the sample.

Ficoll-Paque density gradient centrifugation was the method used to isolate PBMCs. Regarding this clonotype: Its antigen is currently not known. Per-base qualities were not stored, and no clone one base away is much larger.

The research as a whole found: Only a couple of mild cases were covered by the study, and larger cohorts that include severe cases with pre-infection samples were considered necessary. Contracting CD4+ clones turned up mainly in the CM and EM memory subsets, whereas EMRA was where CD8+ clones were enriched. Some responding clones were detected in pre-infection memory, suggesting pre-existing cross-reactive memory T cells joined the SARS-CoV-2 response. The second-wave clones that peaked on day 37 were not confirmed to be SARS-CoV-2 specific. Balanced CD4/CD8 phenotypes were observed for clones contracting from day 15 to 85, whereas a bias towards CD4+ was observed for a second wave of clones expanding from day 15 to 37.

This receptor chain uses TRBV6-2 or TRBV6-3 and TRBJ2-5; 8 junctional bases match TRBD2. The sequencing input was PBMCs or a T cell subset sorted from them (not recorded which). The sequence was collected from an adult woman who had mild COVID-19 (a few samples of this study predate the infection). The sample titles of this study are shuffled in the database, so cell type and time point are left out; the donor was told from shared clones. The nucleotide sequence reads TGTGCCAGCAGTTACCTGGGGAGCGGGAGTGGGGGGACCCAGTACTTC. This sequence encodes CASSYLGSGSGGTQYF.